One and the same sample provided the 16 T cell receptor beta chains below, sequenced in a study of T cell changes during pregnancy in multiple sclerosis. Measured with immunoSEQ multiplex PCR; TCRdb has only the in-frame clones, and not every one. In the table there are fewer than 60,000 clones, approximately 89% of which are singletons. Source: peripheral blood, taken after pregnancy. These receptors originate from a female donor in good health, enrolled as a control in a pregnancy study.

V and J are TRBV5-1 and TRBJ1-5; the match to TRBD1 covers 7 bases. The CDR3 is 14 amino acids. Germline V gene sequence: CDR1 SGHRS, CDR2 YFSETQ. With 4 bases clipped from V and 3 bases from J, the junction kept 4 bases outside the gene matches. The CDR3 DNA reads TGCGCCAGCAGCCCTGGGACAGACAATCAGCCCCAGCATTTT. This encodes CASSPGTDNQPQHF.

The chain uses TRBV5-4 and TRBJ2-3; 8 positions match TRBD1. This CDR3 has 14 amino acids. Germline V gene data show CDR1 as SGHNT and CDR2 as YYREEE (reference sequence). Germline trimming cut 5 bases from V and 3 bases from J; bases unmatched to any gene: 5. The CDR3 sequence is CASSVTGGTDTQYF. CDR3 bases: TGTGCCAGCAGTGTCACAGGGGGGACAGATACGCAGTATTTT.

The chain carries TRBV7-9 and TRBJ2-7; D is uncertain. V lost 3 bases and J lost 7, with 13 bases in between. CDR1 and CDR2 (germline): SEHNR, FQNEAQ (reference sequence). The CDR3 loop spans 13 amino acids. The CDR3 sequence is CASSFVQSREQYF. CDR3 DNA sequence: TGTGCCAGCAGCTTTGTCCAGTCTCGAGAGCAGTACTTC. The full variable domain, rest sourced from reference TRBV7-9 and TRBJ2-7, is DTGVSQNPRHKITKRGQNVTFRCDPISEHNRLYWYRQTLGQGPEFLTYFQNEAQLEKSRLLSDRFSAERPKGSFSTLEIQRTEQGDSAMYLCASSFVQSREQYFGPGTRLTVT.

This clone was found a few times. DNA for the CDR3: TGTGCCAGCAGCGCGGGACAGGGGAACACTGAAGCTTTCTTT. This codes for CASSAGQGNTEAFF. J is TRBJ1-1 and V is TRBV2, with 9 bases aligning to TRBD1. CDR1 is SNHLY, CDR2 FYNNEI, per germline. CDR3 length equals 14 residues. Trimming at V came to 6 bases and at J to 1 base, leaving 3 bases not matched to a gene.

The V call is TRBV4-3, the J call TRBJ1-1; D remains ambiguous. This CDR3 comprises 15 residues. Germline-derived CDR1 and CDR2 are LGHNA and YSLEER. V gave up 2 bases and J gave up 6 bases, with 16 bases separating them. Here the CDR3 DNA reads TGCGCCAGCAGCCAACATCGGGAAGGTTCTGCTGAAGCTTTCTTT. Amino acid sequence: CASSQHREGSAEAFF.

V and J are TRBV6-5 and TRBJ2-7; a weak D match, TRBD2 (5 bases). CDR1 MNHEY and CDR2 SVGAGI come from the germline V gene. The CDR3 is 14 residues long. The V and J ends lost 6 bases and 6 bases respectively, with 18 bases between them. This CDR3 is CASSPAGEEGEQYF. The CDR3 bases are TGTGCCAGCAGCCCCGCCGGGGAAGAAGGCGAGCAGTACTTC.

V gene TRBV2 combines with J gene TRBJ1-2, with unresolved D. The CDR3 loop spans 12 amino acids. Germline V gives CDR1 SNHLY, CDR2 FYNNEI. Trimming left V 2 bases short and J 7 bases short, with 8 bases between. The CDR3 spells CASSEPRGGYTF. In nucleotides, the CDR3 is TGTGCCAGCAGTGAACCACGGGGTGGCTACACCTTC.

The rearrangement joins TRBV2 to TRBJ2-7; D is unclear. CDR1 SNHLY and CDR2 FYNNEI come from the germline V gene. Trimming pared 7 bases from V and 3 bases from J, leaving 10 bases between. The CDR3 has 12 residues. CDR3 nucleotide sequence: TGTGCCAGCATCCCCACGGGCTACGAGCAGTACTTC. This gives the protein CASIPTGYEQYF. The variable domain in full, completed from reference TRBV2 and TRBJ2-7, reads EPEVTQTPSHQVTQMGQEVILRCVPISNHLYFYWYRQILGQKVEFLVSFYNNEISEKSEIFDDQFSVERPDGSNFTLKIRSTKLEDSAMYFCASIPTGYEQYFGPGTRLTVT.

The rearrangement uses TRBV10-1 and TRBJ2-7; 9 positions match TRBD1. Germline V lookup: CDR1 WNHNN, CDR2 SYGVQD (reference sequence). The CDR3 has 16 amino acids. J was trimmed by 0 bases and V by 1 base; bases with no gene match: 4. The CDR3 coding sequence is TGCGCCAGCAGTGAGTTGGGACAGGGAGACTCCTACGAGCAGTACTTC. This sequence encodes CASSELGQGDSYEQYF.

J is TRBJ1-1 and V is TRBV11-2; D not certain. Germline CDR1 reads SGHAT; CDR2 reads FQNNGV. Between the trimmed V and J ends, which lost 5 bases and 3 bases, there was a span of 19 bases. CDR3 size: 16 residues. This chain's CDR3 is CASSESRVSGDTEAFF. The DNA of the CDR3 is TGTGCCAGCAGCGAAAGCCGGGTCTCCGGCGACACTGAAGCTTTCTTT.

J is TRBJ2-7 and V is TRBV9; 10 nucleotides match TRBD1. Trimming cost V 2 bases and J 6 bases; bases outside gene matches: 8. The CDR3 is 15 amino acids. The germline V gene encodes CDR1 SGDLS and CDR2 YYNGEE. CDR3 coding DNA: TGTGCCAGCAGCGTTAGTCCCGGACAGGGGGTCGAGCAGTACTTC. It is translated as CASSVSPGQGVEQYF.

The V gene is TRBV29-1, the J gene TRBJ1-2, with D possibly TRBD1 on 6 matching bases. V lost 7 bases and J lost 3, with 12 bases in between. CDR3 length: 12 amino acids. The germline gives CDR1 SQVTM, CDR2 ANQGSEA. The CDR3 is CSARGGDYGYTF. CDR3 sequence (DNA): TGCAGCGCCCGAGGGGGGGACTATGGCTACACCTTC. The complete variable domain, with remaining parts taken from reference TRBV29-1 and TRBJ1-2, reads SAVISQKPSRDICQRGTSLTIQCQVDSQVTMMFWYRQQPGQSLTLIATANQGSEATYESGFVIDKFPISRPNLTFSTLTVSNMSPEDSSIYLCSARGGDYGYTFGSGTRLTVV.

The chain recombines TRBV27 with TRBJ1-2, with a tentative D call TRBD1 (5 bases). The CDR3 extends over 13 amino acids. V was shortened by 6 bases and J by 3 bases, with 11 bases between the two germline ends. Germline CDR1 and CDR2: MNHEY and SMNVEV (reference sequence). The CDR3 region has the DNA TGTGCCAGCAGCTTAGGGGAGGACTATGGCTACACCTTC. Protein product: CASSLGEDYGYTF.

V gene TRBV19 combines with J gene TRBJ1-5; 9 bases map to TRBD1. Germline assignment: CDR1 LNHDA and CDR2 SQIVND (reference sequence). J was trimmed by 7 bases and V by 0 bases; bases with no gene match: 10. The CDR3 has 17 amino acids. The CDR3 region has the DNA TGTGCCAGTAGTATAGATTGGAAGACAGGGGGAGGGCAGCCCCAGCATTTT. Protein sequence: CASSIDWKTGGGQPQHF.

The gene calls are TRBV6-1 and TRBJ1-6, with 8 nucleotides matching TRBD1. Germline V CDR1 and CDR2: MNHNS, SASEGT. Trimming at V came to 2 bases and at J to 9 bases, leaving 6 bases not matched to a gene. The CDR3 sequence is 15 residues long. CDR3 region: CASSEIQGASSPLHF. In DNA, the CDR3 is TGTGCCAGCAGTGAAATTCAGGGGGCGTCTTCACCCCTCCACTTT.

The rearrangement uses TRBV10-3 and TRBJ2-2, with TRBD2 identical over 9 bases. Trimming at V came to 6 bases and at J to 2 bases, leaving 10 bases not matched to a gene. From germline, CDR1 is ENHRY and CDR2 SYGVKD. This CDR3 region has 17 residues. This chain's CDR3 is CAIRRTIAGANTGELFF. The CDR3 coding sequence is TGTGCCATCAGAAGAACGATAGCGGGGGCCAACACCGGGGAGCTGTTTTTT.